This T cell receptor (beta chain) was documented in a study of metastatic and nonmetastatic thyroid tumors. Study background: It was across blood and tumor or nodule tissue from malignant and benign thyroid patients that repertoires were compared.

All patients reached thyroid surgery having received no treatment beforehand. This CDR3 spans 16 amino acids. Per germline, CDR1 DFQATT and CDR2 SNEGSKA (reference sequence). The V gene lost 0 bases and the J gene lost 3 bases, with 15 bases spanning the gap. At least ten counts were recorded for this clone. Study processing details: Variation in CDR3 across clinicopathological groups served as the basis for constructing a distant-metastasis classifier in papillary thyroid cancer. TCRdb recomputed clones from the PCR reads via MiXCR. It is TCRdb's table, rather than the study itself, that gives the V and J calls and clone size. The sample lists some 25,000 clones, around 20% occurring once.

The receptor was derived from a female donor with papillary thyroid cancer or a benign thyroid nodule (not recorded which). Some clones in this sample may be carry-over from other donors' samples. The sample consisted of blood. This chain uses TRBV20-1 with TRBJ1-3; no clear D. The CDR3 region is CSARDPYTPNGNTIYF. The CDR3 coding sequence is TGCAGTGCTAGAGATCCCTACACGCCTAATGGAAACACCATATATTTT.